This entry is about one T cell receptor (beta chain). No antigen is known for it. Germline V gene sequence: CDR1 SGHDT, CDR2 YYEEEE. This CDR3 has 15 residues. V lost 5 bases, J lost 0 bases, and 6 bases stayed unmatched. On the day of bone marrow donation, the related graft donor provided peripheral blood. This specimen belongs to a study of T cells after posttransplantation cyclophosphamide. The study's findings and limits: After PTCy, TRB diversity resembled that of CNI/methotrexate controls. Blood and skin or GI T cell repertoires showed limited TRB overlap.

TCRdb's copy holds only in-frame clones and misses some; the assay was immunoSEQ multiplex PCR. The sample has tens of thousands of clones; about 90% are singletons. This chain links TRBV5-6 with TRBJ2-7; TRBD1 agrees at 9 bases. The clonotype originates from a woman in her fifties or sixties in good health and a related stem cell transplant donor. The sequenced material came from PBMCs. CDR3 DNA: TGTGCCAGCAGTTCCGGGACAGGGAGCTCCTACGAGCAGTACTTC. This sequence encodes CASSSGTGSSYEQYF.